The clone carrying this T cell receptor (beta chain) was seen a handful of times. Next came a second PCR, run for about 7 to 11 cycles, which used a sample-barcoded 5' primer along with a J-beta primer mix. TCRdb reprocessed the 5' RACE reads via MiXCR and lists one record per CDR3 protein. The table has about 1.8 million distinct CDR3 sequences, 40% to 55% seen once. This entry comes from a study of blood T cells in healthy people across ages. In each sample, at least 6 million PBMCs were isolated. The receptor comes from a woman aged 40 to 50 in good health. Sequencing was done on a sample of blood.

This CDR3 is CSALYGDTQYF. The CDR3 nucleotides are TGCAGTGCCCTCTACGGAGATACGCAGTATTTT. The V call is TRBV20-1, the J call TRBJ2-3; no clear D. Trimming took off 6 bases at V and 5 bases at J, with 9 bases between the two ends. Germline assignment: CDR1 DFQATT and CDR2 SNEGSKA (reference sequence). The CDR3 loop spans 11 amino acids.